This entry concerns a single TCR beta chain. This clone was seen only once. Its antigen remains unidentified. Per-base quality was not reported, and no clone a single base away is much larger than it. V is pruned by 0 bases and J by 3 bases, leaving 1 base of the junction without a gene match. From its cysteine to its phenylalanine, the CDR3 spans 15 amino acids. The CDR3 DNA has 45 bases and is translated from base 1. CDR1 and CDR2 (SGHRS, YFSETQ) derive from the germline V gene. The data derive from a study of OX40 agonist ivuxolimab in advanced cancers. Regarding the complete study: Ivuxolimab was an agonistic, fully human IgG2 monoclonal antibody directed against OX40 (CD134), a costimulatory receptor. A male proportion of approximately 83% and a mean age of approximately 55 years, ranging from about 23 to 90, were recorded for the dose-escalation cohort. Patients were allowed to have had prior anti-PD-1, anti-PD-L1 or anti-CTLA-4 therapy, and approximately 39% of the dose-escalation patients had been treated with checkpoint inhibitors. Peripheral TCRbeta sequencing aimed to test whether ivuxolimab altered TCR sequence diversity and caused clonal T-cell expansion. Of the approximately 54 dose-escalation patients, hepatocellular carcinoma was present in 19, melanoma in about 15, renal cell carcinoma in 9 and head and neck cancer in 9. The paper reports the monotherapy dose-escalation portion (N of about 51 patients) of the phase I ivuxolimab trial. Intravenous ivuxolimab was administered to patients every 2 weeks at six dose levels: 0.01, 0.1, 0.3, 1.5, 3 and 10 mg/kg. Partial responses were achieved by three dose-escalation patients, of whom one had hepatocellular carcinoma and two had cutaneous melanoma. Beyond this particular receptor, the publication reports: Low levels of normalized T-cell clonal expansion were also seen in some patients who did not respond. In the 0.1-3.0 mg/kg groups, partial responders had among the lowest normalized peripheral clonal expansion, particularly in CD8+ T cells. Antigen specificity was not determined for the clonally expanded peripheral T cells. At doses from 0.1 to 3.0 mg/kg, clonal expansion was seen in both CD4+ and CD8+ blood T cells between baseline and week 6. On average, CD8+ T cells showed more expanded clones than CD4+ T cells after ivuxolimab.

Genomic DNA was isolated from the sorted cells so that the TCRbeta CDR3 region could be sequenced. The immunoSEQ Assay was used to sequence the TCRbeta CDR3 regions. Entries here come from immuneACCESS through TCRdb and include only in-frame sequences with V and J called. Some clones fail to appear in such tables; in the studies checked, an unresolved V gene covers under half of the shortfall, and the cause of the remainder is unknown. This sample is represented by around 76,000 clones; about 73% of them were singletons. The biggest ten clones account for roughly 5.4% of the sample. The trial excluded patients who had a history of autoimmune disease or who were on systemic immunosuppression. Peripheral blood for TCR sequencing was drawn from every dose cohort at baseline, at cycle 4 day 1 and at cycle 7 day 1. The samples were taken from a phase I, first-in-human, multicenter, open-label dose-escalation trial of ivuxolimab. The trial enrolled adults with locally advanced or metastatic head and neck squamous cell, hepatocellular, melanoma or renal cell carcinoma. CD4+ and CD8+ T cells were sorted separately from peripheral blood before TCR sequencing.

The V and J genes are TRBV5-1 and TRBJ2-1; 9 middle bases align to TRBD1. This TCR was sampled from an adult with an advanced solid tumor such as melanoma, head and neck, liver or kidney cancer. The sample was CD4+ or CD8+ T cells sorted from blood, taken in a trial of the OX40 agonist ivuxolimab. The DNA sequence is TGCGCCAGCAGCTTGGTGGGACAGGGCTACAATGAGCAGTTCTTC. Translated, it reads CASSLVGQGYNEQFF.